The 24 T cell receptor beta chains below come from one sample, sequenced in a study of technical replicates of blood from several donors. TCRdb's copy holds only in-frame clones and misses some; the assay was immunoSEQ multiplex PCR. The table lists 75,000 to 90,000 clones, approximately 90% of them singletons. The sample consisted of T cells isolated from PBMCs. These receptor sequences come from a human donor in good health.

The chain couples TRBV29-1 to TRBJ1-4; a possible D gene is TRBD1 (5 bases). Trimming shortened V by 4 bases and J by 8 bases, and 14 bases separated the two germline ends. Germline lookup yields CDR1 SQVTM and CDR2 ANQGSEA. The CDR3 extends over 13 amino acids. CDR3 nucleotides: TGCAGCGTTGTTGGGGGGGAGGGGGAAAAACTGTTTTTT. This encodes CSVVGGEGEKLFF.

The chain couples TRBV14 to TRBJ2-2; a weak D match, TRBD2 (7 bases). The CDR3 has 14 residues. The V gene lost 2 bases and the J gene lost 4 bases, with 8 bases spanning the gap. The V gene's germline CDR1 is SGHDN and CDR2 FVKESK. The CDR3 protein is CASSQRGGTGELFF. CDR3 sequence (DNA): TGTGCCAGCAGCCAAAGGGGGGGCACCGGGGAGCTGTTTTTT.

The chain is built from TRBV10-3 and TRBJ2-7; 9 bases fit TRBD2. The CDR3 is 15 amino acids. V lost 2 bases, J lost 0 bases, and 2 bases stayed unmatched. The germline gives CDR1 ENHRY, CDR2 SYGVKD. Here the CDR3 reads CAISEGLASSYEQYF. In nucleotides, the CDR3 is TGTGCCATCAGTGAGGGACTAGCGAGCTCCTACGAGCAGTACTTC.

V usage is TRBV4-1 and J usage is TRBJ2-7; D remains unclear. CDR1 is MGHRA, CDR2 YSYEKL, per germline. This CDR3 has 14 amino acids. The V and J ends lost 2 bases and 0 bases respectively, with 8 bases between them. DNA of the CDR3: TGCGCCAGCAGCCAATATACAGACTCCTACGAGCAGTACTTC. Translated, it gives CASSQYTDSYEQYF.

The chain couples TRBV2 to TRBJ1-4; TRBD1 matches at 7 bases. Trimming took 4 bases from V and 0 from J; bases not matched to a gene: 8. The CDR3 loop spans 17 amino acids. CDR1 and CDR2 from the germline V gene are SNHLY and FYNNEI. The CDR3 sequence is CASSAGQVYATNEKLFF. The DNA for the CDR3 is TGTGCCAGCAGTGCCGGACAGGTTTATGCAACTAATGAAAAACTGTTTTTT.

This clone appeared once. The chain has TRBV15 and TRBJ2-3, with TRBD1 matching 7 bases. Germline lookup yields CDR1 LNHNV and CDR2 YYDKDF (reference sequence). Losses at the gene ends were 1 base for V and 11 bases for J; bases not matched to a gene: 12. The CDR3 is 15 residues long. The CDR3 coding sequence is TGTGCCACCAGCAGAGCTGCGGAGACAGGGAGAATGCAGTATTTT. Translation gives CATSRAAETGRMQYF.

The chain combines TRBV28 with TRBJ2-2, with 14 bases aligning to TRBD2. In germline, CDR1 is MDHEN, CDR2 SYDVKM. V shed 4 bases and J 1 base; nucleotides not matched to a gene: 11. The CDR3 totals 20 residues. CDR3 nucleotide sequence: TGTGCCAGCAGTTCCTTTTCACCGACTAGCGGGAGGGGGAACACCGGGGAGCTGTTTTTT. Protein: CASSSFSPTSGRGNTGELFF.

This clone appeared once. The V gene is TRBV29-1, the J gene TRBJ1-1; D is unresolved. The CDR3 is made up of 13 amino acids. With 8 bases removed from V and 5 bases from J, the gap between germline ends came to 18 bases. Germline CDR1 and CDR2: SQVTM and ANQGSEA. The CDR3 sequence is CSIGVLRETEAFF. CDR3 bases: TGCAGCATTGGGGTGTTGAGGGAAACTGAAGCTTTCTTT.

The J gene is TRBJ1-1, the V gene TRBV30; D is perhaps TRBD1 (5 bases). Looked up from germline, CDR1 is GTSNPN and CDR2 is SVGIG (reference sequence). The CDR3 covers 13 residues. V lost 5 bases and J 5 bases, leaving 15 bases between the germline ends. CDR3 loop: CAWRPGVWTEAFF. The CDR3 bases are TGTGCCTGGCGACCGGGGGTGTGGACTGAAGCTTTCTTT. Variable domain in full (rest from reference TRBV30 and TRBJ1-1): SQTIHQWPATLVQPVGSPLSLECTVEGTSNPNLYWYRQAAGRGLQLLFYSVGIGQISSEVPQNLSASRPQDRQFILSSKKLLLSDSGFYLCAWRPGVWTEAFFGQGTRLTVV.

The genes are TRBV2 and TRBJ2-7, with a tentative D call TRBD2 (6 bases). V was pared by 6 bases and J by 6 bases, with 24 bases between. CDR1 SNHLY and CDR2 FYNNEI come from the germline V gene. The CDR3 loop spans 16 amino acids. CDR3 nucleotides: TGTGCCAGCAGCGCCGCCGGAGGGCCCTCCTACTTCGAGCAGTACTTC. This codes for CASSAAGGPSYFEQYF.

The chain recombines TRBV6-1 with TRBJ1-3; D ambiguous. The length of the CDR3 is 14 residues. The germline V gene has CDR1 MNHNS and CDR2 SASEGT. V lost 3 bases and J 1 base, leaving 7 bases between the germline ends. CDR3 region: CASSDQYSGNTIYF. The DNA for the CDR3 is TGTGCCAGCAGTGATCAGTATTCTGGAAACACCATATATTTT.

The chain employs TRBV6-6 and TRBJ1-5; D is uncertain. V shed 6 bases and J shed 0 bases, with 12 bases lying between them. CDR1 and CDR2 from the germline V gene are MNHNY and SVGAGI (reference sequence). The CDR3 is 15 residues long. The CDR3 bases are TGTGCCAGCAGATATACAGCCTATAGCAATCAGCCCCAGCATTTT. This sequence encodes CASRYTAYSNQPQHF.

V is TRBV5-1 and J is TRBJ2-5; 13 bases match TRBD2. This CDR3 contains 16 residues. In germline, CDR1 is SGHRS, CDR2 YFSETQ. V trimming: 4 bases; J trimming: 2 bases; junction bases outside the gene matches: 5. The CDR3 nucleotides read TGCGCCAGCAGCCAACGGACTAGCGGGGGTCAAGAGACCCAGTACTTC. Amino acid sequence: CASSQRTSGGQETQYF.

This clone was found once. The rearrangement links TRBV6-5 to TRBJ2-1; TRBD2 agrees at 11 bases. Germline trimming cut 0 bases from V and 5 bases from J; bases unmatched to any gene: 3. Germline CDR1 and CDR2: MNHEY and SVGAGI. The CDR3 has 16 amino acids. As DNA, the CDR3 is TGTGCCAGCAGTTACTCGGTACTAGCGGGGGACAATGAGCAGTTCTTC. Its translation: CASSYSVLAGDNEQFF.

The gene calls are TRBV6-5 and TRBJ1-2, with 7 bases lining up with TRBD1. The length of the CDR3 is 15 residues. V shed 2 bases, J shed 1 base, and the junction held 4 bases outside the gene matches. Per germline, CDR1 MNHEY and CDR2 SVGAGI. The CDR3 protein is CASSYGDSSNYGYTF. The CDR3 DNA is TGTGCCAGCAGTTACGGGGACAGCAGTAACTATGGCTACACCTTC.

The chain uses TRBV5-1 and TRBJ2-7, with 11 nucleotides matching TRBD2. CDR1 is SGHRS, CDR2 YFSETQ, per germline. The CDR3 extends over 15 amino acids. With 5 bases clipped from V and 4 bases from J, the junction kept 8 bases outside the gene matches. CDR3 protein: CASRILAGGNYEQYF. The CDR3 DNA reads TGCGCCAGCAGGATTCTAGCGGGAGGTAATTACGAGCAGTACTTC. Full variable domain (remainder filled in from reference TRBV5-1 and TRBJ2-7): KAGVTQTPRYLIKTRGQQVTLSCSPISGHRSVSWYQQTPGQGLQFLFEYFSETQRNKGNFPGRFSGRQFSNSRSEMNVSTLELGDSALYLCASRILAGGNYEQYFGPGTRLTVT.

The V call is TRBV2, the J call TRBJ1-5; no clear D. V was pared by 8 bases and J by 9 bases, with 14 bases between. CDR1 is SNHLY, CDR2 FYNNEI, per germline. The CDR3 consists of 12 residues. This chain's CDR3 is CASGDDFWPQHF. CDR3 sequence (DNA): TGTGCCAGCGGAGACGACTTTTGGCCCCAGCATTTT.

CDR3: CASRRSGSHDEQFF. For the CDR3, the DNA is TGTGCCAGCCGTCGGAGCGGGAGTCACGATGAGCAGTTCTTC. J is TRBJ2-1 and V is TRBV27, with 8 bases that match TRBD2. V dropped 8 bases and J dropped 8; count of bases not matched to a gene: 11. Germline assignment: CDR1 MNHEY and CDR2 SMNVEV (reference sequence). This CDR3 is 14 amino acids long.

The CDR3: CASSPSERGSEQFF. The CDR3 DNA follows: TGTGCCAGCAGCCCTTCTGAGCGGGGGTCTGAGCAGTTCTTC. V and J are TRBV4-2 and TRBJ2-1; 8 nucleotides align to TRBD2. CDR3 length: 14 amino acids. Germline trimming cut 4 bases from V and 9 bases from J; bases unmatched to any gene: 8. The germline CDR1 and CDR2 sequences are LGHNA and YNFKEQ.

This chain links TRBV9 with TRBJ2-3, with a tentative D call TRBD1 (6 bases). The length of the CDR3 is 15 residues. V shed 0 bases and J shed 1 base, with 9 bases lying between them. The germline CDR1 and CDR2 sequences are SGDLS and YYNGEE. CDR3 region: CASSVGSGGTDTQYF. CDR3 bases: TGTGCCAGCAGCGTAGGGTCAGGGGGCACAGATACGCAGTATTTT.

The genes are TRBV7-9 and TRBJ1-1; 11 bases match TRBD1. The CDR3 runs to 16 residues. Trimming removed 4 bases from V and 7 bases from J; junction bases left unmatched: 11. Germline values: CDR1 SEHNR, CDR2 FQNEAQ (reference sequence). The DNA for the CDR3 is TGTGCCAGCAGCTCCCCACGAGGACAGGGGGCTGGTGAAGCTTTCTTT. This codes for CASSSPRGQGAGEAFF.

CDR3 region: CASSSYQSTDTQYF. The CDR3 bases are TGTGCCAGCAGCTCGTATCAGAGCACAGATACGCAGTATTTT. This chain joins TRBV11-3 and TRBJ2-3; no clear D gene. The length of the CDR3 is 14 residues. Germline V gene lookup returns CDR1 SGHNT and CDR2 YENEEA. Trimming shortened V by 4 bases and J by 0 bases, and 8 bases separated the two germline ends.

The V gene is TRBV29-1, the J gene TRBJ2-7, with 7 bases fitting TRBD1. Germline lookup yields CDR1 SQVTM and CDR2 ANQGSEA. The CDR3 has 14 residues. Trimming cost V 1 base and J 4 bases; bases outside gene matches: 7. DNA for the CDR3: TGCAGCGTTGAAGTCGGGACAGCCATTTACGAGCAGTACTTC. Translated: CSVEVGTAIYEQYF.

The chain couples TRBV28 to TRBJ2-7, with a possible D match to TRBD2 (6 bases). Trimming pared 6 bases from V and 4 bases from J, leaving 10 bases between. The CDR3 has 12 residues. In germline, CDR1 is MDHEN, CDR2 SYDVKM. The CDR3: CASSRRGYEQYF. CDR3 sequence (DNA): TGTGCCAGCAGCCGGCGGGGTTACGAGCAGTACTTC.